The 13 T cell receptor beta chains below all came from one sample that was sequenced in a study of shared T cell receptors in the human thymus (dated by TCRdb to about 2021). Receptor libraries were prepared by the immunoSEQ multiplex PCR assay. As stored in TCRdb, this immuneACCESS dataset retains in-frame rearrangements with V and J assigned. A fraction of the clones does not appear; measured against another copy, unresolved V genes explain less than half of the discrepancy, and the remainder lacks a known reason. Within this sample are roughly 410,000 clones, with approximately 95% of them counted one time only. The ten top clones hold roughly 0.02% of the sample. The sequenced sample consisted of thymocytes. These receptors all come from a human donor.

V is TRBV4-1 and J is TRBJ1-2, with 7 bases that match TRBD1. The J segment lost 4 bases and the V segment lost 3 bases, leaving 14 bases of the junction unmatched. The germline V gene has CDR1 MGHRA and CDR2 YSYEKL. The CDR3 is 17 residues long. CDR3 amino acids: CASSQYRGSREGYGYTF. The DNA for the CDR3 is TGCGCCAGCAGCCAGTACAGGGGTTCCCGAGAGGGCTATGGCTACACCTTC.

This clone was seen a single time. V usage is TRBV5-4 and J usage is TRBJ2-3; TRBD1 matches at 8 bases. This CDR3 spans 18 amino acids. Germline-derived CDR1 and CDR2 are SGHNT and YYREEE (reference sequence). Trimming cost V 0 bases and J 0 bases; bases outside gene matches: 9. The CDR3 region is CASSLGTGTGDSTDTQYF. The DNA of the CDR3 is TGTGCCAGCAGCTTGGGTACCGGGACAGGAGATAGCACAGATACGCAGTATTTT. Full variable domain (missing parts from reference TRBV5-4 and TRBJ2-3): ETGVTQSPTHLIKTRGQQVTLRCSSQSGHNTVSWYQQALGQGPQFIFQYYREEENGRGNFPPRFSGLQFPNYSSELNVNALELDDSALYLCASSLGTGTGDSTDTQYFGPGTRLTVL.

The chain couples TRBV15 to TRBJ1-1; D gene uncertain. V was trimmed by 0 bases and J by 3 bases, leaving 14 bases between them. The CDR3 covers 16 residues. The germline gives CDR1 LNHNV, CDR2 YYDKDF (reference sequence). In nucleotides, the CDR3 is TGTGCCACCAGCAGAGATGGGCAAACCTGGGACACTGAAGCTTTCTTT. It codes for CATSRDGQTWDTEAFF.

The CDR3 protein is CASSLRGTFSYEQYF. The CDR3 region has the DNA TGTGCCAGCAGCTTACGCGGTACCTTTTCCTACGAGCAGTACTTC. The chain carries TRBV11-1 and TRBJ2-7; D is unresolved. CDR3 length equals 15 residues. The V end was cut by 2 bases, the J end by 1 base, with 12 bases between. Germline CDR1 SGHAT, CDR2 FQDESV (reference sequence). The whole variable domain, filled in from reference TRBV11-1 and TRBJ2-7, reads EAEVAQSPRYKITEKSQAVAFWCDPISGHATLYWYRQILGQGPELLVQFQDESVVDDSQLPKDRFSAERLKGVDSTLKIQPAELGDSAMYLCASSLRGTFSYEQYFGPGTRLTVT.

This clone showed up just once. This rearrangement joins TRBV19 to TRBJ2-3, with TRBD2 identical over 9 bases. Per the germline V gene, CDR1 is LNHDA and CDR2 is SQIVND (reference sequence). The trim removed 6 bases at V and 4 bases at J, leaving 8 bases unmatched. This CDR3 comprises 15 residues. The CDR3 loop reads CASRRLAEVADTQYF. The CDR3 nucleotides are TGTGCCAGTAGAAGACTAGCGGAGGTGGCAGATACGCAGTATTTT. The complete variable domain, with remaining parts taken from reference TRBV19 and TRBJ2-3, reads DGGITQSPKYLFRKEGQNVTLSCEQNLNHDAMYWYRQDPGQGLRLIYYSQIVNDFQKGDIAEGYSVSREKKESFPLTVTSAQKNPTAFYLCASRRLAEVADTQYFGPGTRLTVL.

The rearrangement uses TRBV6-1 and TRBJ2-5; TRBD1 might be the D (8 bases). CDR3 length equals 18 residues. V gave up 0 bases and J gave up 1 base, with 18 bases separating them. Germline loops: CDR1 MNHNS, CDR2 SASEGT. The CDR3 DNA follows: TGTGCCAGCAGTGAAGCGGACAGGGAGGGGGGGTTCCAAGAGACCCAGTACTTC. It codes for CASSEADREGGFQETQYF.

The V and J genes are TRBV28 and TRBJ1-3; D is possibly TRBD1 (5 bases). Germline lookup yields CDR1 MDHEN and CDR2 SYDVKM. This CDR3 is built from 17 residues. V lost 7 bases, J lost 0 bases, and 19 bases lay in between. DNA for the CDR3: TGTGCCAGCACCACTCTGGGGGGGGAGGGCTCTGGAAACACCATATATTTT. As protein: CASTTLGGEGSGNTIYF.

V gene TRBV10-3 combines with J gene TRBJ1-2, with 7 bases lining up with TRBD1. The CDR3 consists of 13 residues. Germline lookup yields CDR1 ENHRY and CDR2 SYGVKD. J gave up 6 bases and V 5 bases, and 6 bases lay outside the gene matches. The CDR3 region has the DNA TGTGCCATCAGTCCTGACAGGGTTGATGGCTACACCTTC. Its translation: CAISPDRVDGYTF.

The chain uses TRBV27 and TRBJ2-6, with a tentative D call TRBD1 (5 bases). V lost 5 bases to trimming and J lost 4 bases, with 15 bases between them. The CDR3 loop spans 16 amino acids. Per germline, CDR1 MNHEY and CDR2 SMNVEV (reference sequence). The CDR3 spells CASSLTPGSGANVLTF. The CDR3 DNA sequence: TGTGCCAGCAGTCTCACCCCAGGGTCCGGGGCCAACGTCCTGACTTTC.

The gene calls are TRBV15 and TRBJ1-2; 7 nucleotides agree with TRBD1. This CDR3 has 18 residues. Germline values: CDR1 LNHNV, CDR2 YYDKDF (reference sequence). V was clipped by 2 bases and J by 3 bases; unmatched bases: 15. The CDR3 loop reads CATSRNPIGTVGDYGYTF. The CDR3 nucleotides are TGTGCCACCAGCAGAAACCCTATCGGGACAGTAGGGGACTATGGCTACACCTTC.

The gene calls are TRBV12-5 and TRBJ1-4; D gene unclear. Trimming pared 5 bases from V and 1 base from J, leaving 11 bases between. CDR1 and CDR2 (germline): LGHNT, FRNRAP. The CDR3 runs 15 residues. This CDR3 reads CASGPPGVTNEKLFF. The CDR3 DNA is TGTGCTAGTGGTCCCCCCGGGGTAACTAATGAAAAACTGTTTTTT.

The chain joins TRBV6-5 to TRBJ2-5; TRBD2 agrees at 11 bases. Germline values: CDR1 MNHEY, CDR2 SVGAGI. J was trimmed by 7 bases and V by 4 bases; bases with no gene match: 11. The CDR3 covers 16 residues. CDR3 sequence (DNA): TGTGCCAGCAGTTCCCCTAGCGGGAGGTCCGGAGGGACCCAGTACTTC. This codes for CASSSPSGRSGGTQYF.

V gene TRBV27 combines with J gene TRBJ2-7, with TRBD1 identical over 10 bases. V shed 1 base and J 5 bases; nucleotides not matched to a gene: 2. Germline V CDR1 and CDR2: MNHEY, SMNVEV (reference sequence). This CDR3 contains 14 residues. CDR3 sequence reads: CASSLLGQGNEQYF. CDR3 coding DNA: TGTGCCAGCAGTTTATTGGGACAGGGGAACGAGCAGTACTTC.